A single sample gave rise to the 21 T cell receptor beta chains below, sequenced in a study of spatial heterogeneity in lung cancer. Overall study findings and caveats: It was found that expanded intratumoral alpha and beta TCR counts tracked tumor mutation counts.

One entry per CDR3 protein, called by TCRdb with MiXCR from the 5' RACE reads. The table lists 10,000 or so distinct CDR3 sequences, roughly an eighth of them singletons. The antigens of these receptors remain unknown. Time point of the sample: sample taken at primary tumor resection. The sequencing here drew on lung tumor tissue, taken at surgery. The origin of the receptors is a male donor with early-stage non-small cell lung cancer.

As to this clonotype: This beta chain represents an off-target read in a library built for alpha chains; its size is of limited meaning. This chain joins TRBV5-1 and TRBJ1-5; 8 nucleotides align to TRBD1. Trimming took 4 bases from V and 6 from J; bases not matched to a gene: 6. The germline V gene encodes CDR1 SGHRS and CDR2 YFSETQ. The CDR3 is 14 residues long. CDR3 nucleotides: TGCGCCAGCAGCCTAGGACAGGGTGTTCAGCCCCAGCATTTT. This encodes CASSLGQGVQPQHF.

This clonotype was seen repeatedly, ten times or more. Because the library targeted alpha chains, this beta chain is an off-target read whose size means little. The chain uses TRBV5-1 and TRBJ2-3; 7 bases are shared with TRBD2. V was pared by 3 bases and J by 3 bases, with 10 bases of the junction left unmatched. The CDR3 spans 16 residues. Germline CDR1 reads SGHRS; CDR2 reads YFSETQ. The CDR3 sequence: CASSSSAGASTDTQYF. In nucleotides, the CDR3 is TGCGCCAGCAGCTCGTCGGCGGGAGCGTCGACAGATACGCAGTATTTT.

This clonotype showed up just a few times. This beta chain is a stray sequence in a library constructed for alpha chains; its clone size is not meaningful. The V and J genes are TRBV9 and TRBJ2-5; TRBD1 aligns across 9 bases. The CDR3 runs to 15 residues. CDR1 SGDLS and CDR2 YYNGEE come from the germline V gene. The V segment lost 0 bases and the J segment 2 bases; nucleotides outside the gene matches: 2. CDR3 sequence reads: CASSVGGQGQETQYF. CDR3 nucleotides: TGTGCCAGCAGCGTAGGGGGACAGGGACAAGAGACCCAGTACTTC.

The sample holds many counts of this clonotype. This beta chain came through as a stray read in a library set up for alpha chains, and its size says little. This chain connects TRBV20-1 to TRBJ2-4; a possible D gene is TRBD2 (6 bases). The germline V gene has CDR1 DFQATT and CDR2 SNEGSKA (reference sequence). The V end was cut by 6 bases, the J end by 6 bases, with 18 bases between. The CDR3 is 14 residues long. The CDR3 bases are TGCAGTGCAAGGCAGGTGGGAGGACGAAACATTCAGTACTTC. Residues: CSARQVGGRNIQYF.

This clonotype rates as medium-sized. This beta chain is an off-target read within a library intended for alpha chains, so its frequency means little. The rearrangement uses TRBV19 and TRBJ2-7; 10 nucleotides line up with TRBD1. V shed 4 bases and J 4 bases; nucleotides not matched to a gene: 7. The CDR3 sequence is 15 residues long. CDR1 and CDR2 (germline): LNHDA, SQIVND (reference sequence). This chain's CDR3 is CASSRLPGQGYEQYF. The DNA for the CDR3 is TGTGCCAGTAGTAGGTTACCGGGACAGGGGTACGAGCAGTACTTC.

Sample share makes this clonotype medium-sized. This beta chain is an off-target read within a library intended for alpha chains, so its frequency means little. The V call is TRBV10-1, the J call TRBJ2-3, with TRBD2 matching over 10 bases. CDR3 size: 18 residues. After removal of 3 bases from V and 1 base from J, the junction contained 10 bases not matched to a gene. Germline CDR1 WNHNN, CDR2 SYGVQD (reference sequence). The CDR3 DNA reads as TGCGCCAGCAGTGAACTCCCTAGCGGGAGAGGTCGCACAGATACGCAGTATTTT. Translating gives CASSELPSGRGRTDTQYF.

This clonotype is large in the sample. Little can be read into the size of this beta chain, an off-target read in a library designed for alpha chains. The rearrangement links TRBV6-5 to TRBJ2-7; TRBD1 agrees at 8 bases. V lost 4 bases, J lost 4 bases, and 6 bases stayed unmatched. The CDR3 totals 14 residues. Germline V CDR1 and CDR2: MNHEY, SVGAGI. CDR3 residues: CASSSGQGAYEQYF. The CDR3 DNA follows: TGTGCCAGCAGTTCCGGGCAGGGGGCTTACGAGCAGTACTTC.

Relative to its sample, this clonotype is medium-sized. As an off-target read in a library built for alpha chains, this beta chain has a frequency of little significance. The chain has TRBV12-3 or TRBV12-4 and TRBJ1-5, with D perhaps TRBD1 (6 bases). V was trimmed by 6 bases and J by 9 bases, leaving 15 bases between them. The CDR3 runs 13 residues. CDR3 protein: CASRLQGVGPQHF. For the CDR3, the DNA is TGTGCCAGCAGACTACAGGGCGTTGGGCCCCAGCATTTT.

In its sample, this clonotype ranks as medium-sized. Because the library targeted alpha chains, this beta chain is an off-target read whose size means little. CDR3 amino acids: CASSLGLAGTGYEQYF. The CDR3 coding sequence is TGTGCCAGCAGTCTGGGACTAGCGGGGACTGGCTACGAGCAGTACTTC. The rearrangement uses TRBV2 and TRBJ2-7, with TRBD2 matching over 13 bases. V lost 5 bases to trimming and J lost 3 bases; unmatched junction nucleotides: 7. The CDR3 runs 16 residues. The V gene's germline CDR1 is SNHLY and CDR2 FYNNEI.

In its sample, this clonotype was seen many times. Because the library targeted alpha chains, this beta chain is an off-target read whose size means little. The V call is TRBV18, the J call TRBJ2-1, with D perhaps TRBD1 (5 bases). Trimming pared 4 bases from V and 3 bases from J, leaving 13 bases between. The CDR3 contains 15 residues. Germline CDR1 is KGHSH and CDR2 is LQKENI. The CDR3 protein is CASSRRDSLYNEQFF. The CDR3 DNA reads as TGTGCCAGCTCACGTCGAGACAGCCTCTACAATGAGCAGTTCTTC.

This clonotype was detected many times. The library was designed around alpha chains, so this beta chain is a stray read whose abundance carries little weight. V is TRBV29-1 and J is TRBJ2-5; TRBD1 agrees at 11 bases. CDR1 and CDR2 (germline): SQVTM, ANQGSEA. V was pared by 7 bases and J by 5 bases, with 6 bases of the junction left unmatched. CDR3 length equals 13 residues. CDR3 protein: CSAGTGGRETQYF. CDR3 sequence (DNA): TGCAGCGCTGGGACAGGGGGAAGGGAGACCCAGTACTTC.

As to this clonotype: This beta chain is an unintended read in a library built for alpha chains; its size means little. The CDR3 is CASSYGLGPYEQYF. CDR3 bases: TGTGCCAGCAGTTACGGCCTTGGGCCCTACGAGCAGTACTTC. V gene TRBV6-2 or TRBV6-3 combines with J gene TRBJ2-7; D is unresolved. CDR1 and CDR2 (germline): MNHEY, SVGEGT. This CDR3 has 14 amino acids. V lost 2 bases and J lost 2, with 10 bases in between.

This clonotype ranks as medium-sized. A library prepared for alpha chains yielded this beta chain as an off-target read; its size is of little meaning. The gene calls are TRBV10-3 and TRBJ2-5; 7 nucleotides match TRBD1. Per germline, CDR1 ENHRY and CDR2 SYGVKD. The V and J ends lost 5 bases and 1 base, in that order; junction bases with no gene match: 4. This CDR3 has 14 residues. The CDR3 is CAISPRDSQETQYF. CDR3 nucleotides: TGTGCCATCAGTCCCAGGGACAGCCAAGAGACCCAGTACTTC.

This clonotype was seen at least ten times. This beta chain was picked up by a library intended for alpha chains and is off target, so its count carries little meaning. The gene calls are TRBV27 and TRBJ2-1, with 9 bases aligning to TRBD1. Germline V gene sequence: CDR1 MNHEY, CDR2 SMNVEV (reference sequence). The J segment lost 6 bases and the V segment lost 4 bases, leaving 7 bases of the junction unmatched. CDR3 length equals 15 residues. The CDR3 DNA sequence: TGTGCCAGCAGTTACGGACAGGGGCCCTTCAATGAGCAGTTCTTC. Translating gives CASSYGQGPFNEQFF.

This clonotype was detected only a few times. With the library built for alpha chains, this beta chain is off target and its frequency is not meaningful. The chain has TRBV5-4 and TRBJ1-4, with TRBD1 matching 8 bases. CDR1 and CDR2 (germline): SGHNT, YYREEE (reference sequence). The V and J ends lost 4 bases and 4 bases, in that order; junction bases with no gene match: 6. This CDR3 is built from 15 residues. CDR3 region: CASSHSTGGNEKLFF. CDR3 DNA: TGTGCCAGCAGCCATTCTACAGGGGGTAATGAAAAACTGTTTTTT.

Note on this clonotype: Within a library made for alpha chains, this beta chain is off target, and its count is uninformative. CDR3 loop: CASSYSLATAQETQYF. CDR3 in DNA: TGTGCCAGCAGTTACTCCCTAGCTACAGCGCAAGAGACCCAGTACTTC. V is TRBV6-5 and J is TRBJ2-5; possible D gene TRBD2, 5 bases. The CDR3 runs to 16 residues. V shed 0 bases and J shed 2 bases, with 13 bases lying between them. From germline, CDR1 is MNHEY and CDR2 SVGAGI.

This clonotype was seen at least ten times. The size of this beta chain means little, since it is a stray read in a library made for alpha chains. The rearrangement joins TRBV6-2 or TRBV6-3 to TRBJ2-7, with 7 nucleotides matching TRBD1. The length of the CDR3 is 14 residues. Germline V gene sequence: CDR1 MNHEY, CDR2 SVGEGT. J lost 6 bases, V lost 6 bases, and 11 bases had no gene match. The CDR3 sequence: CASRPATGQFEQYF. The CDR3 region has the DNA TGTGCCAGCAGACCTGCCACGGGACAGTTCGAGCAGTACTTC.

In its sample, this clonotype ranks as medium-sized. This beta chain lies outside the target of a library built for alpha chains; its clone size means little. This chain uses TRBV6-5 with TRBJ1-3; perhaps TRBD1 as D (5 bases). The germline V gene has CDR1 MNHEY and CDR2 SVGAGI. The CDR3 sequence is 16 residues long. V lost 6 bases, J lost 1 base, and 16 bases lay in between. CDR3 coding DNA: TGTGCCAGCAGGGGGCTCGGCAGCTTTTCTGGAAACACCATATATTTT. It specifies CASRGLGSFSGNTIYF.

In its sample, this clonotype ranks as medium-sized (0.01 to 0.1%). Because this beta chain is a stray read in a library intended to capture alpha chains, its abundance should not be given much weight. The chain combines TRBV7-3 with TRBJ2-3, with 7 bases that match TRBD2. Germline CDR1 reads SGHTA; CDR2 reads FQGTGA. The length of the CDR3 is 16 residues. V shed 5 bases and J 1 base; nucleotides not matched to a gene: 9. The CDR3 loop reads CASSLGGTSGTDTQYF. The CDR3 DNA follows: TGTGCCAGCAGCCTGGGGGGAACTAGCGGCACAGATACGCAGTATTTT. Using reference TRBV7-3 and TRBJ2-3 for the parts outside the CDR3, the full variable domain is GAGVSQTPSNKVTEKGKYVELRCDPISGHTALYWYRQSLGQGPEFLIYFQGTGAADDSGLPNDRFFAVRPEGSVSTLKIQRTERGDSAVYLCASSLGGTSGTDTQYFGPGTRLTVL.

This clonotype is medium-sized. With the library built for alpha chains, this beta chain is off target and its frequency is not meaningful. The chain is built from TRBV10-3 and TRBJ2-7; D possibly corresponds to TRBD2 (6 bases). The V end was cut by 8 bases, the J end by 3 bases, with 20 bases between. The CDR3 spans 15 residues. Germline lookup yields CDR1 ENHRY and CDR2 SYGVKD. CDR3 sequence reads: CAIGTPGTSSYEQYF. CDR3 nucleotide sequence: TGTGCCATCGGCACTCCCGGGACTTCTAGCTACGAGCAGTACTTC.

This clonotype came up many times. The size of this beta chain means little, since it is a stray read in a library made for alpha chains. The chain has TRBV7-6 and TRBJ1-6; D uncertain. The V end lost 0 bases, the J end lost 5 bases, and 11 bases lay between the germline ends. CDR3 length: 16 residues. Germline CDR1 and CDR2: SGHVS and FNYEAQ. The CDR3 DNA reads TGTGCCAGCAGCTTAGCGTCGGGAGCTAATAATTCACCCCTCCACTTT. Translating gives CASSLASGANNSPLHF.